This T cell receptor (beta chain) was captured by sequencing in a study of prognosis after radiotherapy for stage I lung cancer. Turning to the study itself: Newly diagnosed primary stage I lung tumors occurred in approximately 14 patients, and oligometastatic NSCLC after surgical resection of the primary tumor occurred in about 5. Distant metastasis occurred in four patients at a median of approximately 7 months after radiotherapy, while some 15 showed no significant progression.

The CDR3 totals 14 residues. Germline-derived CDR1 and CDR2 are MNHNS and SASEGT. General study findings and limits: Some patients went on to develop distant metastases. Their Shannon entropy after stereotactic body radiation therapy was lower, and its change from baseline was also lower.

Points on this clonotype: The target antigen is unknown.

Using two-round multiplex PCR, the authors amplified TCR beta CDR3 from genomic DNA. First-round PCR employed TRBV- and TRBJ-specific primers for each gene. TCRdb used MiXCR to reprocess the multiplex PCR reads, holding one entry per CDR3 protein. The sample contains some 14,000 distinct CDR3 sequences, 25% to 30% of which appear only once. The source of this sequence is a donor over 45 with non-small cell lung cancer. The chain uses TRBV6-1 and TRBJ2-1, with D hard to call. The sample in question was PBMCs, obtained before or after stereotactic body radiation therapy (not recorded which). The CDR3 bases are TGTGGCAGTAGTCCAACGTCCCTGGCGACTGAGCAGTTCTTC. Residues: CGSSPTSLATEQFF.